The 27 T cell receptor beta chains below were found in one sample sequenced in a study of cytomegalovirus exposure and HLA in healthy donors. In the PCR, 60 Vbeta and 13 Jbeta primers were used. Some clones are missing from TCRdb's copy, which holds only in-frame ones; the method was immunoSEQ multiplex PCR. The table lists about 150,000 clones, around 68% of them singletons, with over 9.5% in the top ten. Sequenced: PBMCs. These receptors were taken from a man between 25 and 39 years old in good health and CMV-seropositive.

The count of this clone is one. This chain connects TRBV7-9 to TRBJ1-1; D gene uncertain. The CDR3 covers 15 residues. Germline loops: CDR1 SEHNR, CDR2 FQNEAQ (reference sequence). V was trimmed by 1 base and J by 0 bases, leaving 9 bases between them. The CDR3 sequence: CASSLDEGVNTEAFF. CDR3 coding DNA: TGTGCCAGCAGCTTAGATGAGGGCGTGAACACTGAAGCTTTCTTT.

The rearrangement uses TRBV18 and TRBJ2-3; 7 positions agree with TRBD2. The V and J ends lost 2 bases and 2 bases, in that order; junction bases with no gene match: 7. CDR1 is KGHSH and CDR2 is LQKENI in the germline V gene. This CDR3 comprises 16 residues. The CDR3 DNA follows: TGTGCCAGCTCACCAATCAACGGGAGGACCACAGATACGCAGTATTTT. Protein product: CASSPINGRTTDTQYF.

J is TRBJ2-1 and V is TRBV5-1, with 8 bases matching TRBD1. Per germline, CDR1 SGHRS and CDR2 YFSETQ. CDR3 length equals 13 residues. J lost 6 bases, V lost 3 bases, and 2 bases had no gene match. CDR3 sequence reads: CASSWTGPNEQFF. The CDR3 nucleotides are TGCGCCAGCAGCTGGACAGGGCCCAATGAGCAGTTCTTC.

The gene calls are TRBV13 and TRBJ1-4; 9 bases align to TRBD1. Germline V lookup: CDR1 PRHDT, CDR2 FYEKMQ (reference sequence). With V trimmed by 5 bases and J by 7 bases, 8 bases remained unmatched. This CDR3 has 15 amino acids. The CDR3 reads CASSERQGVSEKLFF. CDR3 sequence (DNA): TGTGCCAGCAGCGAAAGACAGGGGGTTAGTGAAAAACTGTTTTTT.

With respect to this clone: Other DNA sequences in the sample encode the same CDR3. This sequence joins TRBV29-1 and TRBJ2-1; TRBD2 agrees at 8 bases. Germline assignment: CDR1 SQVTM and CDR2 ANQGSEA. The CDR3 contains 14 residues. The V gene end was trimmed by 3 bases and the J gene end by 2 bases; junction bases not matched to a gene: 3. This CDR3 is CSVESGRTYNEQFF. DNA for the CDR3: TGCAGCGTTGAGAGCGGGAGAACCTACAATGAGCAGTTCTTC.

This clone occurred once. The chain's CDR3 is CASSSKTGGTDTQYF. In nucleotides, the CDR3 is TGTGCCAGCAGCTCGAAGACAGGGGGCACAGATACGCAGTATTTT. The chain joins TRBV5-4 to TRBJ2-3; TRBD1 aligns across 8 bases. Germline assignment: CDR1 SGHNT and CDR2 YYREEE (reference sequence). V lost 3 bases and J lost 1; bases outside the gene matches: 4. The CDR3 covers 15 residues.

The sample holds a few counts of this clone. CDR3 DNA: TGTGCCAGCTCACCCTCCCAACAGAATCTTTATGGCTACACCTTC. Translating it yields CASSPSQQNLYGYTF. This chain links TRBV18 with TRBJ1-2; D call uncertain. This CDR3 has 15 residues. V lost 3 bases, J lost 5 bases, and 16 bases lay in between. The germline CDR1 and CDR2 sequences are KGHSH and LQKENI.

This chain uses TRBV19 with TRBJ2-7; 7 nucleotides agree with TRBD1. CDR1 LNHDA and CDR2 SQIVND come from the germline V gene (reference sequence). This CDR3 is built from 17 residues. Trimming removed 5 bases from V and 0 bases from J; junction bases left unmatched: 13. In DNA, the CDR3 is TGTGCCAGTAGTCCCCCCCCACAGGGGTTCAGCTCCTACGAGCAGTACTTC. Protein: CASSPPPQGFSSYEQYF. Combining the CDR3 with reference TRBV19 and TRBJ2-7 gives the whole variable domain DGGITQSPKYLFRKEGQNVTLSCEQNLNHDAMYWYRQDPGQGLRLIYYSQIVNDFQKGDIAEGYSVSREKKESFPLTVTSAQKNPTAFYLCASSPPPQGFSSYEQYFGPGTRLTVT.

The V and J genes are TRBV27 and TRBJ2-7; weak D call: TRBD2 (6 bases). CDR1 and CDR2 (germline): MNHEY, SMNVEV (reference sequence). Between the trimmed V and J ends, which lost 4 bases and 0 bases, there was a span of 10 bases. The CDR3 is 14 residues long. CDR3 loop: CASSWMRDSYEQYF. The CDR3, as DNA: TGTGCCAGCAGTTGGATGCGGGACTCCTACGAGCAGTACTTC.

This clone was detected once. The chain employs TRBV5-8 and TRBJ2-3; tentative D call: TRBD2 (5 bases). The germline gives CDR1 SGHTS, CDR2 YDEGEE. The germline V and J ends were trimmed by 0 bases and 3 bases, with 8 bases remaining between them. The CDR3 covers 14 residues. CDR3 in DNA: TGTGCCAGCAGCTTGGGACCGGGGACAGATACGCAGTATTTT. Translated, it gives CASSLGPGTDTQYF.

This clone was counted only a few times. V is TRBV7-9 and J is TRBJ2-1, with 12 positions matching TRBD2. Germline CDR1 reads SEHNR; CDR2 reads FQNEAQ (reference sequence). V shed 5 bases, J shed 8 bases, and the junction held 10 bases outside the gene matches. This CDR3 comprises 16 residues. The CDR3 DNA reads TGTGCCAGCAGCGCACCCGGGGGGACTAGCGGGTATGAGCAGTTCTTC. This translates into CASSAPGGTSGYEQFF.

V is TRBV5-1 and J is TRBJ2-1; perhaps TRBD1 as D (5 bases). Trimming left V 1 base short and J 9 bases short, with 11 bases between. This CDR3 comprises 13 residues. Germline CDR1 and CDR2: SGHRS and YFSETQ. CDR3 loop: CASSLKGEGEQFF. The CDR3 DNA sequence: TGCGCCAGCAGCTTGAAAGGGGAAGGTGAGCAGTTCTTC.

V usage is TRBV5-1 and J usage is TRBJ2-6; 10 nucleotides align to TRBD1. The germline V gene has CDR1 SGHRS and CDR2 YFSETQ. The ends lost 4 bases at V and 0 bases at J; junction bases unmatched: 7. The CDR3 runs to 18 residues. In DNA form, the CDR3 reads TGCGCCAGCAGCCCAGGACAGGGGGGGTTCTCTGGGGCCAACGTCCTGACTTTC. Translating it yields CASSPGQGGFSGANVLTF.

The chain carries TRBV15 and TRBJ2-7, with D possibly matching TRBD2 (5 bases). The CDR3 spans 16 residues. The V end lost 0 bases, the J end lost 6 bases, and 18 bases lay between the germline ends. Germline V CDR1 and CDR2: LNHNV, YYDKDF (reference sequence). Written as DNA, the CDR3 is TGTGCCACCAGCAGAGAGCTCCGGGATCGGTCGGGCGAGCAGTACTTC. Amino acid sequence: CATSRELRDRSGEQYF. The variable domain in full, with the rest retrieved from reference TRBV15 and TRBJ2-7, is DAMVIQNPRYQVTQFGKPVTLSCSQTLNHNVMYWYQQKSSQAPKLLFHYYDKDFNNEADTPDNFQSRRPNTSFCFLDIRSPGLGDTAMYLCATSRELRDRSGEQYFGPGTRLTVT.

The V call is TRBV19, the J call TRBJ1-2, with 7 bases aligning to TRBD1. The CDR3 has 14 amino acids. The V gene end was trimmed by 10 bases and the J gene end by 6 bases; junction bases not matched to a gene: 14. Germline CDR1 and CDR2: LNHDA and SQIVND (reference sequence). CDR3: CATNIMGQRNGYTF. CDR3 bases: TGTGCCACTAACATAATGGGACAGAGAAATGGCTACACCTTC.

There are a few counts of this clone. V is TRBV28 and J is TRBJ2-7; a possible D gene is TRBD1 (5 bases). The V gene's germline CDR1 is MDHEN and CDR2 SYDVKM. V was shortened by 6 bases and J by 3 bases, with 9 bases between the two germline ends. This CDR3 is 12 amino acids long. The CDR3, as DNA: TGTGCCAGCAGCTTGACAGTCTACGAGCAGTACTTC. Protein product: CASSLTVYEQYF.

The chain links TRBV27 to TRBJ2-3; 9 bases line up with TRBD2. The germline V gene encodes CDR1 MNHEY and CDR2 SMNVEV (reference sequence). The CDR3 runs to 15 residues. V was clipped by 4 bases and J by 3 bases; unmatched bases: 5. The CDR3 sequence: CASSSSSGMTDTQYF. The CDR3 DNA sequence: TGTGCCAGCAGTTCCTCTAGCGGGATGACAGATACGCAGTATTTT.

This clone was seen only once. The chain employs TRBV4-1 and TRBJ1-1, with D perhaps TRBD1 (5 bases). This CDR3 contains 17 residues. Looked up from germline, CDR1 is MGHRA and CDR2 is YSYEKL. Trimming took off 1 base at V and 4 bases at J, with 19 bases between the two ends. CDR3 bases: TGCGCCAGCAGCCAAGGACCCATCACGGGGGGGATCACTGAAGCTTTCTTT. It is translated as CASSQGPITGGITEAFF.

This clone appeared once. This chain joins TRBV4-2 and TRBJ2-5; 7 bases align to TRBD2. Per the germline V gene, CDR1 is LGHNA and CDR2 is YNFKEQ. V was pared by 1 base and J by 1 base, with 3 bases of the junction left unmatched. The CDR3 length is 15 residues. The CDR3 loop reads CASSQGTGGQETQYF. The DNA for the CDR3 is TGTGCCAGCAGCCAAGGGACGGGAGGCCAAGAGACCCAGTACTTC.

This chain connects TRBV2 to TRBJ2-1, with 8 positions matching TRBD2. V lost 7 bases, J lost 2 bases, and 7 bases stayed unmatched. The germline V gene has CDR1 SNHLY and CDR2 FYNNEI. CDR3 size: 15 residues. CDR3 nucleotide sequence: TGTGCCAGCATGAGTCGCGGGGGGCCCTACAATGAGCAGTTCTTC. Translation gives CASMSRGGPYNEQFF.

CDR3 amino acids: CASSSSTSGSGTDTQYF. The CDR3 DNA reads TGTGCCAGCAGCTCATCGACTAGCGGGAGTGGGACAGATACGCAGTATTTT. This chain joins TRBV11-3 and TRBJ2-3; 12 nucleotides align to TRBD2. Germline loops: CDR1 SGHNT, CDR2 YENEEA. The CDR3 has 17 amino acids. The V gene end was trimmed by 4 bases and the J gene end by 3 bases; junction bases not matched to a gene: 8.

The genes are TRBV27 and TRBJ2-1; D remains unclear. This CDR3 comprises 13 residues. Per germline, CDR1 MNHEY and CDR2 SMNVEV (reference sequence). Trimming took 5 bases from V and 10 from J, leaving 15 bases between them. In DNA form, the CDR3 reads TGTGCCAGCAGTCTAGTTAGAGTCAACGAGCAGTTCTTC. Its translation: CASSLVRVNEQFF.

This clone was seen only a few times. The chain uses TRBV19 and TRBJ1-5, with a weak D call TRBD1 (5 bases). The CDR3 consists of 14 residues. Trimming left V 7 bases short and J 2 bases short, with 12 bases between. Germline-derived CDR1 and CDR2 are LNHDA and SQIVND (reference sequence). The CDR3 is CASTGDGGNQPQHF. As DNA, the CDR3 is TGTGCCAGTACGGGGGATGGGGGCAATCAGCCCCAGCATTTT.

The rearrangement uses TRBV6-5 and TRBJ1-1, with 9 bases fitting TRBD1. Germline V CDR1 and CDR2: MNHEY, SVGAGI. With V trimmed by 4 bases and J by 6 bases, 6 bases remained unmatched. The CDR3 spans 14 residues. DNA of the CDR3: TGTGCCAGCAGTTTCGGACAGGGGATCTCTGAAGCTTTCTTT. Translating gives CASSFGQGISEAFF.

The J gene is TRBJ2-3, the V gene TRBV9; TRBD1 aligns across 7 bases. This CDR3 comprises 15 residues. V dropped 4 bases and J dropped 0; count of bases not matched to a gene: 5. The germline V gene has CDR1 SGDLS and CDR2 YYNGEE. DNA of the CDR3: TGTGCCAGCAGCCCGGGACAGCCTAGCACAGATACGCAGTATTTT. Translated, it gives CASSPGQPSTDTQYF.

This chain joins TRBV11-2 and TRBJ2-2; D is ambiguous. CDR3 size: 14 residues. V was clipped by 1 base and J by 3 bases, with 6 bases between them. CDR1 SGHAT and CDR2 FQNNGV come from the germline V gene. The chain's CDR3 is CASSLGYYTGELFF. The CDR3 bases are TGTGCCAGCAGCTTAGGTTACTACACCGGGGAGCTGTTTTTT.

The rearrangement joins TRBV5-1 to TRBJ2-3, with 14 bases aligning to TRBD2. Per the germline V gene, CDR1 is SGHRS and CDR2 is YFSETQ. Trimming cost V 3 bases and J 5 bases; bases outside gene matches: 5. The CDR3 contains 16 residues. In nucleotides, the CDR3 is TGCGCCAGCAGCTCGGGACTAGCGGGAGTGGTAGATACGCAGTATTTT. Residues: CASSSGLAGVVDTQYF.